This entry lists 5 T cell receptor beta chains sequenced from one sample in a study of T cell responses to AZD1222 COVID-19 vaccine. The method was immunoSEQ multiplex PCR; TCRdb's version includes in-frame clones alone and lacks a portion of them. This table holds 69,000 or so clones, nearly 90% found once. The sequencing here drew on peripheral blood, taken 28 days after the second AZD1222 dose. Receptors originate from an adult who received the AZD1222 COVID-19 vaccine.

V and J are TRBV6-1 and TRBJ2-2; D gene uncertain. The ends were cut back, 2 bases at V and 5 bases at J, with 15 bases in the middle. CDR1 and CDR2 (germline): MNHNS, SASEGT. This CDR3 region has 16 residues. CDR3 amino acids: CASSERFLVRTGELFF. The CDR3 coding sequence is TGTGCCAGCAGTGAAAGGTTTCTAGTACGAACCGGGGAGCTGTTTTTT.

The chain employs TRBV5-8 and TRBJ2-7; D unclear. V was clipped by 4 bases and J by 5 bases, with 13 bases between them. The germline V gene encodes CDR1 SGHTS and CDR2 YDEGEE. The CDR3 is 13 amino acids. In DNA form, the CDR3 reads TGTGCCAGCAGCGTCGGCAGAAGCAACGAGCAGTACTTC. Translated, it gives CASSVGRSNEQYF.

The chain joins TRBV5-1 to TRBJ1-2; weak D call: TRBD1 (5 bases). Trimming took 0 bases from V and 8 from J, leaving 14 bases between them. The CDR3 extends over 14 amino acids. Germline-derived CDR1 and CDR2 are SGHRS and YFSETQ. The CDR3 bases are TGCGCCAGCAGCTTGGACAGAGCAAGGGGAGGCTACACCTTC. The encoded protein is CASSLDRARGGYTF.

This clone was seen only once. V usage is TRBV5-5 and J usage is TRBJ1-4; TRBD1 aligns across 10 bases. CDR3 length equals 16 residues. V was clipped by 4 bases and J by 6 bases; unmatched bases: 9. Germline V gene data show CDR1 as SGHKS and CDR2 as YYEKEE (reference sequence). In DNA form, the CDR3 reads TGTGCCAGCAGCATGGTTGGTGGGACAGGGGATGAAAAACTGTTTTTT. It specifies CASSMVGGTGDEKLFF.

V usage is TRBV19 and J usage is TRBJ2-1, with a weak D call TRBD2 (5 bases). This CDR3 region has 13 residues. Germline assignment: CDR1 LNHDA and CDR2 SQIVND (reference sequence). V was clipped by 5 bases and J by 8 bases, with 13 bases between them. CDR3 nucleotide sequence: TGTGCCAGTAGTCTAGCCCCAAGGGATGAGCAGTTCTTC. Residues: CASSLAPRDEQFF.